This T cell receptor (beta chain) came from a study of T cells in localized non-small cell lung cancer. Study results and caveats: Across samples, adjacent lung featured a median 57 of the top 100 tumor clones. Uninvolved adjacent lung had the highest recorded T cell clonality, with tumor below it.

The germline CDR1 and CDR2 sequences are MNHEY and SVGAGI. The CDR3 extends over 15 amino acids. V trimming: 5 bases; J trimming: 7 bases; junction bases outside the gene matches: 6. Libraries were prepared by immunoSEQ multiplex PCR; TCRdb keeps only in-frame clonotypes and omits some of them. The data contain under 55,000 clones, 91% of them singletons. Of note for this clone: The target antigen is unknown.

This clonotype originated in a woman aged 40-75 years with stage II lung adenocarcinoma. Sequencing was performed on PBMCs, taken before any cancer treatment. The gene calls are TRBV6-5 and TRBJ1-3; 12 bases are shared with TRBD1. The CDR3 nucleotides are TGTGCCAGCAGTGGGGACAGGGGGCTAGTGAACACCATATATTTT. As protein: CASSGDRGLVNTIYF.